This T cell receptor (beta chain) is drawn from a study of control samples from healthy donors and cancer patients. This CDR3 contains 14 residues. Germline CDR1 and CDR2: SNHLY and FYNNEI. Trimming took 6 bases from V and 4 from J, leaving 13 bases between them. Using immunoSEQ multiplex PCR, the repertoire was profiled, and TCRdb retains in-frame clones only, with some absent. The sample has about 61,000 clones; nearly 90% are singletons. Sample: PBMCs. The chain carries TRBV2 and TRBJ2-1; perhaps D is TRBD1 or TRBD2 (5 bases each). The TCR was taken from a man in his 60s with colorectal cancer. CDR3 in amino acids: CASRGDPPYNEQFF. The CDR3 region has the DNA TGTGCCAGCAGAGGGGACCCGCCGTACAATGAGCAGTTCTTC.